A single sample gave rise to the 23 T cell receptor beta chains below, sequenced in a study of blood T cells in healthy people across ages. Combining a sample-barcoded 5' primer with a J-beta primer mix, a second PCR ran for roughly 7 to 12 cycles. TCRdb reprocessed the 5' RACE reads with MiXCR, giving one entry per CDR3 protein. The table has 1.5 million to 2 million distinct CDR3 sequences, around half seen once. Sequenced: blood. Receptors were obtained from a middle-aged woman in good health.

The CDR3 DNA sequence: TGCGCCAGCAGCCAAGGGCTAGCGGGGGGAGGAAATGAGCAGTTCTTC. Protein: CASSQGLAGGGNEQFF. V is TRBV4-1 and J is TRBJ2-1; 11 bases align to TRBD2. The V and J ends lost 1 base and 7 bases, in that order; junction bases with no gene match: 6. Germline-derived CDR1 and CDR2 are MGHRA and YSYEKL. CDR3 length: 16 residues.

The rearrangement links TRBV28 to TRBJ2-7; 7 bases line up with TRBD1. J lost 6 bases, V lost 6 bases, and 11 bases had no gene match. Germline values: CDR1 MDHEN, CDR2 SYDVKM. This CDR3 is built from 14 residues. DNA for the CDR3: TGTGCCAGCAGCCCTGGGACAGCGCTCTTCGAGCAGTACTTC. It encodes CASSPGTALFEQYF.

The CDR3 loop is CASSQHRGGYEQYF. The CDR3 nucleotides are TGTGCCAGCAGCCAACACAGGGGAGGGTACGAGCAGTACTTC. This chain joins TRBV6-1 and TRBJ2-4, with D perhaps TRBD1 or TRBD2 (7 bases each). The assigned J gene may be wrong: the sequence end matches TRBJ2-7 better. This CDR3 has 14 amino acids. CDR1 MNHNS and CDR2 SASEGT come from the germline V gene.

This clonotype turned up a few times. CDR3 DNA sequence: TGTGCCAGCAGTCCCAAGGGGATGGGGGAGTACTTC. Its protein product is CASSPKGMGEYF. The rearrangement uses TRBV2 and TRBJ2-7; D assignment may be TRBD1 or TRBD2 (5 bases each). V lost 5 bases, J lost 11 bases, and 16 bases lay in between. The CDR3 loop spans 12 amino acids. From germline, CDR1 is SNHLY and CDR2 FYNNEI.

This chain connects TRBV10-3 to TRBJ2-7; TRBD2 matches at 14 bases. Trimming at V came to 6 bases and at J to 3 bases, leaving 10 bases not matched to a gene. This CDR3 has 17 amino acids. Germline loops: CDR1 ENHRY, CDR2 SYGVKD. The CDR3 here is CAISGTSGGQNHYEQYF. The CDR3 DNA reads TGTGCCATCAGCGGGACTAGCGGGGGCCAAAATCACTACGAGCAGTACTTC.

The chain carries TRBV15 and TRBJ2-1, with a possible D match to TRBD2 (6 bases). The V end was cut by 1 base, the J end by 4 bases, with 14 bases between. The germline gives CDR1 LNHNV, CDR2 YYDKDF (reference sequence). This CDR3 is 16 amino acids long. The CDR3 DNA reads as TGTGCCACCAGCAGAGGGTCGGCGGGGAGATACAATGAGCAGTTCTTC. Amino acids: CATSRGSAGRYNEQFF.

The V and J genes are TRBV7-2 and TRBJ1-2, with 8 bases lining up with TRBD1. Per the germline V gene, CDR1 is SGHTA and CDR2 is FQGNSA. J was trimmed by 4 bases and V by 4 bases; bases with no gene match: 11. The CDR3 is made up of 16 amino acids. This chain's CDR3 is CASSSRTGPYLYGYTF. Written as DNA, the CDR3 is TGTGCCAGCAGCTCCCGGACAGGGCCCTATCTCTATGGCTACACCTTC.

Worth noting for this clonotype: Germline and junction disagree at one end, which may indicate a read error. This chain connects TRBV28 to TRBJ2-7; 9 nucleotides agree with TRBD1. CDR1 MDHEN and CDR2 SYDVKM come from the germline V gene. CDR3 length: 18 amino acids. Written as DNA, the CDR3 is TGTGCCAGCAGTCTATGGCCCGGCGGCGGACAGGGGACCTACGAGCAGTACTTC. Its translation is CASSLWPGGGQGTYEQYF.

This chain connects TRBV24-1 to TRBJ1-4; D gene unclear. Per the germline V gene, CDR1 is KGHDR and CDR2 is SFDVKD. V dropped 5 bases and J dropped 5 bases, with 5 bases sitting between them. This CDR3 is built from 12 residues. This CDR3 is CATSGGNEKLFF. The CDR3 coding sequence is TGTGCCACCAGTGGAGGGAATGAAAAACTGTTTTTT.

V is TRBV14 and J is TRBJ2-1, with 9 bases identical to TRBD2. V dropped 1 base and J dropped 3; count of bases not matched to a gene: 4. Germline V lookup: CDR1 SGHDN, CDR2 FVKESK. The CDR3 totals 16 residues. The DNA of the CDR3 is TGTGCCAGCAGCCAAGTCCCAGCGGGGGGCTACAATGAGCAGTTCTTC. This gives the protein CASSQVPAGGYNEQFF.

As regards this clonotype: The junction does not match germline at one end; this may be a read error. The CDR3 nucleotides read TGTGCTAGCAGCTACAGGGTGAACACTGAAGCTTTCTTT. This codes for CASSYRVNTEAFF. V is TRBV7-7 and J is TRBJ1-1, with D perhaps TRBD1 (6 bases). Per the germline V gene, CDR1 is SSHAT and CDR2 is FNYEAQ (reference sequence). The length of the CDR3 is 13 residues.

Concerning this clonotype itself: Compared with germline, one end of the junction differs, possibly owing to a read error. This chain connects TRBV15 to TRBJ2-5; D unclear. The germline gives CDR1 LNHNV, CDR2 YYDKDF (reference sequence). This CDR3 has 13 amino acids. The CDR3 region has the DNA TGTGCCACCAGCAGGAGGAACCAGGAGACCCAGTACTTC. The encoded protein is CATSRRNQETQYF.

A few counts support this clonotype. The chain joins TRBV28 to TRBJ2-1, with TRBD2 identical over 8 bases. Trimming at V came to 1 base and at J to 10 bases, leaving 9 bases not matched to a gene. Germline V lookup: CDR1 MDHEN, CDR2 SYDVKM. The length of the CDR3 is 15 residues. In nucleotides, the CDR3 is TGTGCCAGCAGTTTATCCGGGGGGGGGCAGTGGGAGCAGTTCTTC. It yields the protein CASSLSGGGQWEQFF.

The chain has TRBV4-2 and TRBJ1-1; no clear D. The germline V and J ends were trimmed by 1 base and 4 bases, with 10 bases remaining between them. This CDR3 is 14 amino acids long. In germline, CDR1 is LGHNA, CDR2 YNFKEQ. For the CDR3, the DNA is TGTGCCAGCAGCCAAGGGGGATTTGGCACTGAAGCTTTCTTT. Its protein product is CASSQGGFGTEAFF.

The rearrangement links TRBV9 to TRBJ2-1; TRBD1 agrees at 8 bases. The CDR3 contains 16 residues. Trimming at V came to 0 bases and at J to 2 bases, leaving 4 bases not matched to a gene. Germline CDR1 and CDR2: SGDLS and YYNGEE. The CDR3 DNA reads TGTGCCAGCAGCGTAGGGGCAGGGGGCGCCTACAATGAGCAGTTCTTC. Its translation: CASSVGAGGAYNEQFF.

The chain joins TRBV29-1 to TRBJ2-5, with D possibly matching TRBD2 (7 bases). Trimming removed 3 bases from V and 3 bases from J, with 17 bases in between. Germline loops: CDR1 SQVTM, CDR2 ANQGSEA. The CDR3 spans 15 residues. CDR3 coding DNA: TGCAGCGTTGACGGGGGGCGGGGGCTGAAAGAGACCCAGTACTTC. Translation gives CSVDGGRGLKETQYF. The variable domain in full, completed from reference TRBV29-1 and TRBJ2-5, reads SAVISQKPSRDICQRGTSLTIQCQVDSQVTMMFWYRQQPGQSLTLIATANQGSEATYESGFVIDKFPISRPNLTFSTLTVSNMSPEDSSIYLCSVDGGRGLKETQYFGPGTRLLVL.

The chain links TRBV7-9 to TRBJ2-7; D is unresolved. Trimming removed 5 bases at V and 4 bases at J, with 6 bases between. The CDR3 extends over 11 amino acids. Germline values: CDR1 SEHNR, CDR2 FQNEAQ (reference sequence). CDR3 in amino acids: CASSAKYEQYF. DNA of the CDR3: TGTGCCAGCAGCGCGAAATACGAGCAGTACTTC.

The chain combines TRBV19 with TRBJ2-1; TRBD2 matches at 10 bases. This CDR3 comprises 15 residues. J was trimmed by 10 bases and V by 4 bases; bases with no gene match: 10. CDR1 and CDR2 from the germline V gene are LNHDA and SQIVND (reference sequence). DNA of the CDR3: TGTGCCAGTAGTAGGCCTAGCGGGGGCCAAAGCGAGCAGTTCTTC. Translating gives CASSRPSGGQSEQFF. The full variable domain, its missing parts supplied by reference TRBV19 and TRBJ2-1, is DGGITQSPKYLFRKEGQNVTLSCEQNLNHDAMYWYRQDPGQGLRLIYYSQIVNDFQKGDIAEGYSVSREKKESFPLTVTSAQKNPTAFYLCASSRPSGGQSEQFFGPGTRLTVL.

V is TRBV2 and J is TRBJ1-5, with D possibly TRBD1 on 6 matching bases. V lost 8 bases and J 3 bases, leaving 14 bases between the germline ends. CDR3 length equals 14 residues. Germline lookup yields CDR1 SNHLY and CDR2 FYNNEI. The CDR3 is CASGIGQFNQPQHF. As DNA, the CDR3 is TGTGCCAGCGGGATTGGACAGTTCAATCAGCCCCAGCATTTT.

This chain uses TRBV27 with TRBJ2-1; 10 bases fit TRBD1. Trimming took 4 bases from V and 4 from J; bases not matched to a gene: 7. This CDR3 spans 16 amino acids. Germline assignment: CDR1 MNHEY and CDR2 SMNVEV (reference sequence). CDR3 nucleotides: TGTGCCAGCAGTTCACGGACAGGGGGGAGGTACAATGAGCAGTTCTTC. The encoded protein is CASSSRTGGRYNEQFF.

In regard to this clonotype: The junction departs from germline at one end; a sequencing error may be responsible. The chain combines TRBV20-1 with TRBJ1-2; a weak D match, TRBD1 (5 bases). There are 13 residues in the CDR3. Germline V lookup: CDR1 DFQATT, CDR2 SNEGSKA (reference sequence). The CDR3 loop is CSARGAGSYSYTF. The CDR3 DNA reads TGCAGTGCTAGAGGAGCAGGGAGCTATAGCTACACCTTC.

There are many counts of this clonotype. The genes are TRBV7-2 and TRBJ1-5; D is uncertain. Trimming left V 1 base short and J 3 bases short, with 7 bases between. CDR3 length: 14 residues. Germline CDR1 is SGHTA and CDR2 is FQGNSA. The CDR3 DNA follows: TGTGCCAGCAGCTTAGGACGGAACAATCAGCCCCAGCATTTT. Protein product: CASSLGRNNQPQHF.

The chain carries TRBV6-2 or TRBV6-3 and TRBJ2-4; TRBD1 might be the D (5 bases). V shed 3 bases and J shed 3 bases, with 15 bases lying between them. Germline CDR1 and CDR2: MNHEY and SVGEGT. The CDR3 sequence is 16 residues long. CDR3 region: CASSYVAGLIKNIQYF. The CDR3 bases are TGTGCCAGCAGTTATGTCGCAGGGCTCATCAAAAACATTCAGTACTTC.